The next 21 T cell receptor beta chains were all read from a single sample in a study of blood T cell repertoires in COVID-19. Some clones are missing from TCRdb's copy, which holds only in-frame ones; the method was immunoSEQ multiplex PCR. The sample contains approximately 18,000 clones, 89% of which appear only once. Input material: peripheral blood. The receptor set was obtained from a human donor in a cohort sampled during active COVID-19.

The chain carries TRBV11-3 and TRBJ2-5; a possible D gene is TRBD2 (5 bases). The germline gives CDR1 SGHNT, CDR2 YENEEA. V lost 5 bases and J lost 5, with 21 bases in between. The CDR3 covers 16 residues. CDR3 DNA: TGTGCCAGCAGCCCAACCGGCAGCGGTACGGGGGAGACCCAGTACTTC. Translating it yields CASSPTGSGTGETQYF.

In this sample, this clone turned up a few times. CDR3 in DNA: TGTGCCAGCAGTGGACAGGCAGAGACCCAGTACTTC. Translation: CASSGQAETQYF. The chain uses TRBV2 and TRBJ2-5; maybe TRBD1 (6 bases). The V and J ends lost 4 bases and 4 bases respectively, with 7 bases between them. Germline V gives CDR1 SNHLY, CDR2 FYNNEI. This CDR3 spans 12 amino acids.

The chain carries TRBV3-1 (or the pseudogene TRBV3-2) and TRBJ1-2; D remains unclear. From germline, CDR1 is LGHDT and CDR2 YNNKEL (reference sequence). Trimming removed 0 bases from V and 2 bases from J, with 7 bases in between. The CDR3 extends over 14 amino acids. CDR3 loop: CASSQDFGNYGYTF. DNA for the CDR3: TGTGCCAGCAGCCAAGACTTCGGGAACTATGGCTACACCTTC.

The V gene is TRBV12-2, the J gene TRBJ2-2; the table's TRBD1 call for D was not verified on the DNA. TRBV12-2 corresponds to a pseudogene. This CDR3 has 15 amino acids. CDR3 coding DNA: TGTGCAAGTCGCTTTGGACAGGGTGACGGCGGGGAGCTGTTTTTT. This sequence encodes CASRFGQGDGGELFF.

J is TRBJ2-1 and V is TRBV5-1, with TRBD2 matching 13 bases. The CDR3 contains 17 residues. Looked up from germline, CDR1 is SGHRS and CDR2 is YFSETQ. The ends lost 4 bases at V and 4 bases at J; junction bases unmatched: 8. The CDR3 DNA follows: TGCGCCAGCAGCCCTCGACTAGCGGGAGGCGATTACAATGAGCAGTTCTTC. Translation gives CASSPRLAGGDYNEQFF.

The gene calls are TRBV28 and TRBJ1-4; TRBD1 aligns across 8 bases. Germline V lookup: CDR1 MDHEN, CDR2 SYDVKM. The CDR3 consists of 15 residues. The V segment lost 2 bases and the J segment 12 bases; nucleotides outside the gene matches: 11. As DNA, the CDR3 is TGTGCCAGCAGTTTAGGAGGAGGACAGGGCAGAGAACTGTTTTTT. This translates into CASSLGGGQGRELFF.

The chain recombines TRBV5-6 with TRBJ1-2; D ambiguous. The CDR3 consists of 15 residues. V was pared by 0 bases and J by 4 bases, with 13 bases between. Germline V lookup: CDR1 SGHDT, CDR2 YYEEEE. CDR3 coding DNA: TGTGCCAGCAGCTTGGAAGGACTTGGGCCCTATGGCTACACCTTC. Translating gives CASSLEGLGPYGYTF.

V gene TRBV27 combines with J gene TRBJ2-1; TRBD1 is a possible D gene (6 bases). V lost 6 bases and J 7 bases, leaving 19 bases between the germline ends. The CDR3 has 15 amino acids. Germline-derived CDR1 and CDR2 are MNHEY and SMNVEV (reference sequence). CDR3: CASSDELLGANEQFF. CDR3 coding DNA: TGTGCCAGCAGCGACGAGTTATTGGGGGCTAATGAGCAGTTCTTC.

The rearrangement links TRBV29-1 to TRBJ1-2; the match to TRBD1 covers 8 bases. V gave up 3 bases and J gave up 3 bases; unmatched junction bases: 6. This CDR3 has 14 amino acids. Germline CDR1 SQVTM, CDR2 ANQGSEA. CDR3 in amino acids: CSVDGAGGDYGYTF. The CDR3 DNA sequence: TGCAGCGTTGACGGGGCAGGGGGCGACTATGGCTACACCTTC. The whole variable domain, remainder taken from reference TRBV29-1 and TRBJ1-2, is SAVISQKPSRDICQRGTSLTIQCQVDSQVTMMFWYRQQPGQSLTLIATANQGSEATYESGFVIDKFPISRPNLTFSTLTVSNMSPEDSSIYLCSVDGAGGDYGYTFGSGTRLTVV.

The chain recombines TRBV5-4 with TRBJ2-6; TRBD1 aligns across 9 bases. Per the germline V gene, CDR1 is SGHNT and CDR2 is YYREEE (reference sequence). Trimming cost V 1 base and J 3 bases; bases outside gene matches: 2. CDR3 length: 16 amino acids. The CDR3 nucleotides read TGTGCCAGCAGCTTGCGGGACAGGGTTGGGGCCAACGTCCTGACTTTC. It encodes CASSLRDRVGANVLTF.

The chain links TRBV19 to TRBJ2-2, with 7 bases matching TRBD2. Germline V gene sequence: CDR1 LNHDA, CDR2 SQIVND (reference sequence). J was trimmed by 1 base and V by 7 bases; bases with no gene match: 6. The CDR3 has 15 amino acids. The CDR3: CASIPSGENTGELFF. The CDR3 DNA follows: TGTGCCAGTATCCCAAGCGGGGAGAACACCGGGGAGCTGTTTTTT.

This rearrangement joins TRBV2 to TRBJ2-7; 7 bases line up with TRBD1. Germline CDR1 SNHLY, CDR2 FYNNEI. The CDR3 runs 13 residues. V lost 7 bases to trimming and J lost 2 bases; unmatched junction nucleotides: 5. The CDR3 region is CASTVGGPYEQYF. Written as DNA, the CDR3 is TGTGCCAGCACCGTAGGGGGCCCCTACGAGCAGTACTTC.

The chain has TRBV28 and TRBJ2-7; 7 bases agree with TRBD2. The CDR3 sequence is 14 residues long. After removal of 6 bases from V and 4 bases from J, the junction contained 9 bases not matched to a gene. Germline-derived CDR1 and CDR2 are MDHEN and SYDVKM. The CDR3 reads CASSLPRGSYEQYF. CDR3 in DNA: TGTGCCAGCAGCCTCCCTCGCGGGAGTTACGAGCAGTACTTC.

This clone was detected only a few times. V gene TRBV10-2 combines with J gene TRBJ2-7; 14 bases map to TRBD2. This CDR3 is 17 amino acids long. V gave up 2 bases and J gave up 5 bases; unmatched junction bases: 8. Germline CDR1 reads WSHSY; CDR2 reads SAAADI. The CDR3 spells CASSEGGLAGGPDEQYF. For the CDR3, the DNA is TGCGCCAGCAGTGAGGGCGGACTAGCGGGAGGTCCGGACGAGCAGTACTTC.

The chain joins TRBV19 to TRBJ1-5, with no clear D. The V gene's germline CDR1 is LNHDA and CDR2 SQIVND (reference sequence). V lost 6 bases and J 11 bases, leaving 11 bases between the germline ends. CDR3 length: 11 residues. CDR3 sequence reads: CASSRERAQHF. The CDR3 DNA reads TGTGCCAGTAGCCGGGAGAGGGCCCAGCATTTT.

The chain joins TRBV9 to TRBJ2-7, with D possibly matching TRBD2 (5 bases). CDR3 length: 13 amino acids. Trimming stripped 6 bases from V and 3 bases from J, with 13 bases between. Germline CDR1 reads SGDLS; CDR2 reads YYNGEE. The CDR3 region is CASNRGESYEQYF. The CDR3 nucleotides are TGTGCCAGCAACCGGGGTGAGAGCTACGAGCAGTACTTC.

CDR3 region: CASRTGQLNTEAFF. The CDR3 DNA is TGTGCCAGCAGGACGGGACAGTTGAACACTGAAGCTTTCTTT. The chain carries TRBV6-5 and TRBJ1-1; 7 bases are a match to TRBD1. The germline gives CDR1 MNHEY, CDR2 SVGAGI. V gave up 6 bases and J gave up 0 bases; unmatched junction bases: 4. This CDR3 is 14 amino acids long.

This chain connects TRBV9 to TRBJ2-2; D perhaps matches TRBD2 (5 bases). From germline, CDR1 is SGDLS and CDR2 YYNGEE. The CDR3 loop spans 14 amino acids. V dropped 3 bases and J dropped 5 bases, with 11 bases sitting between them. The CDR3 here is CASSGREPTGELFF. CDR3 DNA sequence: TGTGCCAGCAGCGGACGGGAACCGACCGGGGAGCTGTTTTTT.

The chain combines TRBV10-3 with TRBJ2-7; D possibly corresponds to TRBD1 (6 bases). This CDR3 region has 12 residues. Germline V gene data show CDR1 as ENHRY and CDR2 as SYGVKD. The germline V and J ends were trimmed by 5 bases and 3 bases, with 8 bases remaining between them. The CDR3 region is CAISSDSYEQYF. CDR3 DNA: TGTGCCATCAGTTCGGACAGCTACGAGCAGTACTTC.

The chain employs TRBV6-6 and TRBJ1-5, with 11 bases lining up with TRBD1. Germline V CDR1 and CDR2: MNHNY, SVGAGI (reference sequence). V was pared by 5 bases and J by 1 base, with 4 bases of the junction left unmatched. The CDR3 is 16 residues long. The CDR3 sequence: CASSRGQGASNQPQHF. The CDR3 nucleotides read TGTGCCAGCAGTCGAGGACAGGGGGCCAGCAATCAGCCCCAGCATTTT.

The rearrangement uses TRBV5-1 and TRBJ2-3; TRBD1 is a possible D gene (5 bases). This CDR3 has 14 amino acids. The germline V gene encodes CDR1 SGHRS and CDR2 YFSETQ. V was trimmed by 0 bases and J by 6 bases, leaving 11 bases between them. CDR3 in DNA: TGCGCCAGCAGCTTGGGACAGTCTGGGGATACGCAGTATTTT. This encodes CASSLGQSGDTQYF.